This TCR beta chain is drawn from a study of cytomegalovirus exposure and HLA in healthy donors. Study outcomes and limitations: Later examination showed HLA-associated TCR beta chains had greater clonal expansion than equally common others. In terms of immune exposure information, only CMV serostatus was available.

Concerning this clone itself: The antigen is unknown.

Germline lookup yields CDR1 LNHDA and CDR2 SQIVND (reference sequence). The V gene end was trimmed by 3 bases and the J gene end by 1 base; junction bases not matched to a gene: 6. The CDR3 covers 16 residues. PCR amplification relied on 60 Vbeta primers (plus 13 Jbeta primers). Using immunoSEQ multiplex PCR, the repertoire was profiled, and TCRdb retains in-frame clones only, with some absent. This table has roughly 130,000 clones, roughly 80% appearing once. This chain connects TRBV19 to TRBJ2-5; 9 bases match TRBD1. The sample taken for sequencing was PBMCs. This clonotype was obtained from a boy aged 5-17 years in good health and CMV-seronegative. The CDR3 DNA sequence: TGTGCCAGTAGTATCCGGACAGGGGCCCTCCAAGAGACCCAGTACTTC. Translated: CASSIRTGALQETQYF.